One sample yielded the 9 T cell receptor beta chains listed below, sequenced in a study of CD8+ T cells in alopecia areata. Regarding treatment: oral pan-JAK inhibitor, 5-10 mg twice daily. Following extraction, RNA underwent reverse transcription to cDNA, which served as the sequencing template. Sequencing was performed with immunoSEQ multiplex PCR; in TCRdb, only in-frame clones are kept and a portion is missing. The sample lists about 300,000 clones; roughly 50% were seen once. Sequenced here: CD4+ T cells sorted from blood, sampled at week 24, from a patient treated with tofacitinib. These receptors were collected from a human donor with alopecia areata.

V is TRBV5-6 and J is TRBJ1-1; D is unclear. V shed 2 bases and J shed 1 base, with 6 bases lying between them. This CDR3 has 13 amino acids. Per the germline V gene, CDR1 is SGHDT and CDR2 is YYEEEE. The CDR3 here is CASSFHRNTEAFF. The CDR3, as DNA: TGTGCCAGCAGCTTTCACAGGAACACTGAAGCTTTCTTT.

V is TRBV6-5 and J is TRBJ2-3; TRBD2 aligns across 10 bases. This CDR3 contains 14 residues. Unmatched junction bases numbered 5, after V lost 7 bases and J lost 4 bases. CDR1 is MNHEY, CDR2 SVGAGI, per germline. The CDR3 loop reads CASKSGGAADTQYF. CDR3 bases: TGTGCCAGCAAAAGCGGGGGGGCCGCAGATACGCAGTATTTT.

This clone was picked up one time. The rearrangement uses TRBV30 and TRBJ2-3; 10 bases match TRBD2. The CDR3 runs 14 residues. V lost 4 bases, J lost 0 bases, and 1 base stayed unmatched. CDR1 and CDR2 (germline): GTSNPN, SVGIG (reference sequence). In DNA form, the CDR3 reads TGTGCCTGGAAGCGGGGGGGCAGCACAGATACGCAGTATTTT. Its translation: CAWKRGGSTDTQYF.

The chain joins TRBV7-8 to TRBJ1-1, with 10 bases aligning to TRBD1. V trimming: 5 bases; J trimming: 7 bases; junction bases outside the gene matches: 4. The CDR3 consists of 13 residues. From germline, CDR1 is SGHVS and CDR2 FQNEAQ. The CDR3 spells CASSPTGGREAFF. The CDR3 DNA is TGTGCCAGCAGCCCGACAGGGGGCCGTGAAGCTTTCTTT.

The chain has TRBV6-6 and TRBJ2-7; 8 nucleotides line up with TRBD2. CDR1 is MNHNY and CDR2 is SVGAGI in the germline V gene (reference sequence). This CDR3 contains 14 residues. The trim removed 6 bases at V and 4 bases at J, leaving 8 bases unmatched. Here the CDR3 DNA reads TGTGCCAGCAGACTCGGGACTAGAGCGTACGAGCAGTACTTC. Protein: CASRLGTRAYEQYF.

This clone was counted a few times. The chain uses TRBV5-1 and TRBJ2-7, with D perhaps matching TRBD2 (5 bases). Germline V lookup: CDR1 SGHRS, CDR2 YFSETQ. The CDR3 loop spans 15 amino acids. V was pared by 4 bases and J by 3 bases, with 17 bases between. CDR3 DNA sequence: TGCGCCAGCAGCGCCTCGCAGAACGGAGGCTACGAGCAGTACTTC. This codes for CASSASQNGGYEQYF.

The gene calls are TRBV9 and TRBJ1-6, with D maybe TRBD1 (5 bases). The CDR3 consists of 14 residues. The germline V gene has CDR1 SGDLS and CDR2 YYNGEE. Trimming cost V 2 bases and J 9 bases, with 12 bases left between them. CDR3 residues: CASSVREGLSPLHF. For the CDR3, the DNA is TGTGCCAGCAGCGTCAGAGAGGGGCTTTCACCCCTCCACTTT.

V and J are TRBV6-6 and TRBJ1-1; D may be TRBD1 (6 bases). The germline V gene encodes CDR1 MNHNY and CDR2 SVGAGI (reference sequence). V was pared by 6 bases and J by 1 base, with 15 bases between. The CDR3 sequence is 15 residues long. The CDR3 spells CASRPPQGENTEAFF. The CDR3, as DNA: TGTGCCAGCAGGCCCCCACAGGGAGAGAACACTGAAGCTTTCTTT.

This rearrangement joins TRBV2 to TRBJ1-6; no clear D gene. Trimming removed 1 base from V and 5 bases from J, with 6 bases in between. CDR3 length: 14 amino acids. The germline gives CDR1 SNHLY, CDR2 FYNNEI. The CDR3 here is CASSEVWDNSPLHF. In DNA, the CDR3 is TGTGCCAGCAGTGAAGTCTGGGATAATTCACCCCTCCACTTT.